Listed below are T cell receptor beta chains from one sample, sequenced in a study of cytomegalovirus exposure and HLA in healthy donors. The protocol was immunoSEQ multiplex PCR, while the TCRdb copy is restricted to in-frame clones and leaves out a portion. The sample contains roughly 190,000 clones, roughly 80% of which appear only once. Sample: PBMCs. The receptor set was obtained from a man aged 35 to 55 in good health and CMV-seropositive. Both conserved end residues are trimmed from each CDR3. Fields, in order: V gene, CDR3 protein.

TRBV19 | ASSPDYYEQY
TRBV2 | ASSGGQYEQY
TRBV9 | ASSVSPWGGGEETQY
TRBV5-6 | ASSSLWVAGGTDTQY
TRBV4-1 | ASSQSRGQGFDEQF
TRBV19 | ASSVTSGGMVTLSNEQF
TRBV9 | ASSVTGGLDNDEQF
TRBV6-6 | ASSGLRDLETQY
TRBV27 | ASSPGIGVGPQH
TRBV30 | AWSVFNEKLF
TRBV18 | ASSTGTEAF
TRBV12-5 | ASALMMGVSNYGYT
TRBV29-1 | SVGVPRQY
TRBV6-5 | ASSPTSGGTF
TRBV27 | ASSVRLAGGSYNEQF
TRBV11-3 | ASRLTGNTGELF
TRBV18 | ASSPVGGVDEQY
TRBV6-1 | ASSERDRGRETQY
TRBV15 | ATSSYRGSNTEAF
TRBV4-3 | ASSQEGGGYNSPLH
TRBV7-3 | ASSLEGQANNEQF
TRBV6-5 | ASSSYRDRFDEQY